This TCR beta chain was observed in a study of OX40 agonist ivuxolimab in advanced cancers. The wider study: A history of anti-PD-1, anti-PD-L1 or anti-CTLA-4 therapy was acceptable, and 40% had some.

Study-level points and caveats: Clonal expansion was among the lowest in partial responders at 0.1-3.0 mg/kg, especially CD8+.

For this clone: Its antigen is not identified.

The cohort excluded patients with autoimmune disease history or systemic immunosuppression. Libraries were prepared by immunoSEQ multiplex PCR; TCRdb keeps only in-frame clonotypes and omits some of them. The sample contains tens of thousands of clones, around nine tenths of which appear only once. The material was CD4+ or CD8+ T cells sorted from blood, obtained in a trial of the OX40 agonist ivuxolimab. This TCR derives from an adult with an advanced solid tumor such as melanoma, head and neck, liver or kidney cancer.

This CDR3 reads CASSLSDTGELFF. In nucleotides, the CDR3 is TGTGCCAGCAGCTTAAGCGACACCGGGGAGCTGTTTTTT. The chain combines TRBV11-2 with TRBJ2-2; no definite D call. Trimming stripped 2 bases from V and 3 bases from J, with 4 bases between. Germline CDR1 is SGHAT and CDR2 is FQNNGV. The CDR3 sequence is 13 residues long.